Listed here are 20 T cell receptor beta chains from one sample, sequenced in a study of metastatic and nonmetastatic thyroid tumors. TCRdb re-called the PCR reads via MiXCR. Of 60,000 to 75,000 clones detected, 4% to 4.5% appear once; the ten largest clones hold 20% to 25%. No patient had received any treatment before thyroid surgery. What was sequenced was blood. These receptors were obtained from a female donor with papillary thyroid cancer or a benign thyroid nodule (not recorded which). Some clones in this sample may be carry-over from other donors' samples.

This clone occurred many times. V gene TRBV7-9 combines with J gene TRBJ2-7, with D perhaps TRBD1 or TRBD2 (7 bases each). CDR3 length equals 15 residues. CDR1 and CDR2 (germline): SEHNR, FQNEAQ (reference sequence). V was cut by 7 bases and J by 5 bases, with 21 bases left in between. The CDR3 sequence is CASNLQGGGRHEQYF. The CDR3 DNA reads TGTGCCAGCAACCTTCAGGGGGGGGGGCGCCACGAGCAGTACTTC.

This clone was counted at least ten times. The V call is TRBV7-3, the J call TRBJ1-6, with D perhaps TRBD1 (6 bases). This CDR3 is built from 15 residues. Germline lookup yields CDR1 SGHTA and CDR2 FQGTGA. With 5 bases removed from V and 7 bases from J, the gap between germline ends came to 15 bases. The chain's CDR3 is CASSQQGPGNSPLHF. CDR3 bases: TGTGCCAGCAGCCAACAGGGTCCAGGGAATTCACCCCTCCACTTT.

The chain combines TRBV6-5 with TRBJ2-2, with 8 bases that match TRBD2. The CDR3 loop spans 17 amino acids. Losses at the gene ends were 0 bases for V and 7 bases for J; bases not matched to a gene: 10. CDR1 is MNHEY and CDR2 is SVGAGI in the germline V gene. CDR3 nucleotides: TGTGCCAGCAGTTACTCCCCCAGCGGGGGTATAGACGGGGAGCTGTTTTTT. This encodes CASSYSPSGGIDGELFF.

This chain joins TRBV6-1 and TRBJ2-7, with D perhaps matching TRBD2 (5 bases). With 2 bases removed from V and 2 bases from J, the gap between germline ends came to 13 bases. This CDR3 is 15 amino acids long. The germline V gene encodes CDR1 MNHNS and CDR2 SASEGT. The CDR3 DNA is TGTGCCAGCAGTGAATCGTCGGGGTGCCCCTACGAGCAGTACTTC. It translates to CASSESSGCPYEQYF.

This clone has only a few counts. A much more abundant neighbour one base away suggests this may be a read error. The CDR3 ends on some other residue instead of the conserved phenylalanine or tryptophan, so this is likely a read error. It is unclear where the CDR3 begins or ends on the DNA, so no DNA is shown, and the CDR3 is as TCRdb lists it. The sample contains more than one DNA sequence encoding this CDR3. The gene calls are TRBV28 and TRBJ1-1; the D call in the table, TRBD1, was not verified against the DNA. The CDR3 spans 14 residues, counting both ends. CDR1 and CDR2 from the germline V gene are MDHEN and SYDVKM. CDR3 loop: CASSYFGTGAGAFS.

This clone was seen repeatedly, ten times or more. The genes are TRBV18 and TRBJ1-1, with D hard to call. The germline V and J ends were trimmed by 4 bases and 1 base, with 13 bases remaining between them. There are 15 residues in the CDR3. Germline loops: CDR1 KGHSH, CDR2 LQKENI. The DNA of the CDR3 is TGTGCCAGCTCACTCCTTGTAGACGGGAACACTGAAGCTTTCTTT. It specifies CASSLLVDGNTEAFF.

On this clone itself: This may arise from a read error, as a much more abundant clone is one base away. V usage is TRBV5-6 and J usage is TRBJ2-3; no definite D call. The CDR3 has 13 amino acids. Germline CDR1 reads SGHDT; CDR2 reads YYEEEE. CDR3: CASSLWATDAQYF. For the CDR3, the DNA is TGTGCCAGCAGCTTGTGGGCCACAGATGCGCAGTATTTT. Together with reference TRBV5-6 and TRBJ2-3, the CDR3 gives the full variable domain: DAGVTQSPTHLIKTRGQQVTLRCSPKSGHDTVSWYQQALGQGPQFIFQYYEEEERQRGNFPDRFSGHQFPNYSSELNVNALLLGDSALYLCASSLWATDAQYFGPGTRLTVL.

The sample holds many counts of this clone. The V and J genes are TRBV30 and TRBJ2-4; the D gene is possibly TRBD1 (6 bases). Trimming stripped 7 bases from V and 0 bases from J, with 7 bases between. The CDR3 sequence is 12 residues long. Germline V CDR1 and CDR2: GTSNPN, SVGIG (reference sequence). This CDR3 is CALQGAKNIQYF. In nucleotides, the CDR3 is TGTGCCTTACAGGGAGCCAAAAACATTCAGTACTTC.

This clone was detected only a few times. The chain couples TRBV6-1 to TRBJ2-2; maybe TRBD2 (5 bases). The ends were cut back, 6 bases at V and 5 bases at J, with 7 bases in the middle. CDR3 size: 12 residues. Germline CDR1 and CDR2: MNHNS and SASEGT. The CDR3 is CASRGDTGELFF. In DNA form, the CDR3 reads TGTGCCAGCAGGGGAGATACCGGGGAGCTGTTTTTT.

The J gene is TRBJ2-1, the V gene TRBV24-1; D is uncertain. CDR1 KGHDR and CDR2 SFDVKD come from the germline V gene. CDR3 length equals 12 residues. The V end lost 7 bases, the J end lost 8 bases, and 11 bases lay between the germline ends. Here the CDR3 reads CATSSCGDEQFF. The CDR3 DNA follows: TGTGCCACCAGCTCATGTGGGGATGAGCAGTTCTTC.

This clone appeared a few times. The V call is TRBV20-1, the J call TRBJ2-6, with 10 bases lining up with TRBD1. Germline CDR1 is DFQATT and CDR2 is SNEGSKA (reference sequence). With V trimmed by 3 bases and J by 4 bases, 6 bases remained unmatched. This CDR3 comprises 16 residues. The CDR3 loop is CSASSGQGTGANVLTF. DNA of the CDR3: TGCAGTGCTAGCTCGGGACAGGGGACCGGGGCCAACGTCCTGACTTTC.

This clone was seen a handful of times. This sequence joins TRBV6-2 or TRBV6-3 and TRBJ1-2; a possible D gene is TRBD1 (6 bases). V was shortened by 3 bases and J by 4 bases, with 15 bases between the two germline ends. The CDR3 loop spans 15 amino acids. Germline assignment: CDR1 MNHEY and CDR2 SVGEGT. The CDR3 DNA follows: TGTGCCAGCAGTTATTCTAGGGGGTTCAGCTATGGCTACACCTTC. Its protein is CASSYSRGFSYGYTF.

This clone occurred many times. The gene calls are TRBV5-1 and TRBJ1-6, with D tentatively TRBD1 (6 bases). Trimming shortened V by 4 bases and J by 6 bases, and 17 bases separated the two germline ends. CDR3 length: 16 amino acids. Germline CDR1 is SGHRS and CDR2 is YFSETQ. This CDR3 reads CASSPTSGTFNSPLHF. CDR3 sequence (DNA): TGCGCCAGCAGCCCCACCTCCGGGACATTTAATTCACCCCTCCACTTT.

This clone was seen ten or more times. The chain is built from TRBV10-3 and TRBJ1-2, with TRBD1 identical over 8 bases. The ends lost 2 bases at V and 4 bases at J; junction bases unmatched: 6. Per germline, CDR1 ENHRY and CDR2 SYGVKD. The CDR3 length is 15 residues. The CDR3 loop reads CAISEGTGSLYGYTF. Written as DNA, the CDR3 is TGTGCCATCAGTGAGGGGACAGGTAGTCTCTATGGCTACACCTTC.

Ten or more counts support this clone. This chain uses TRBV6-1 with TRBJ1-4; D possibly corresponds to TRBD1 (6 bases). V was trimmed by 6 bases and J by 6 bases, leaving 17 bases between them. The germline gives CDR1 MNHNS, CDR2 SASEGT. The CDR3 is 15 residues long. CDR3 sequence: CASSRGGGRHEKLFF. The CDR3, as DNA: TGTGCCAGCAGCCGCGGGGGGGGCAGACATGAAAAACTGTTTTTT.

This clone was seen many times. The gene calls are TRBV20-1 and TRBJ2-3; D perhaps matches TRBD2 (6 bases). CDR1 and CDR2 (germline): DFQATT, SNEGSKA (reference sequence). Trimming pared 7 bases from V and 3 bases from J, leaving 8 bases between. CDR3 length equals 11 residues. The CDR3 is CSVAETDTQYF. CDR3 nucleotides: TGCAGTGTAGCGGAGACAGATACGCAGTATTTT.

In this sample, this clone turned up many times. CDR3 sequence reads: CASSLRGGGPQHF. CDR3 bases: TGTGCCAGCAGCCTCCGAGGGGGGGGGCCCCAGCATTTT. The chain employs TRBV9 and TRBJ1-5, with D maybe TRBD1 (6 bases). V shed 4 bases and J shed 9 bases, with 14 bases lying between them. CDR1 is SGDLS and CDR2 is YYNGEE in the germline V gene. This CDR3 region has 13 residues.

The genes are TRBV6-9 and TRBJ2-1; the D gene is possibly TRBD1 (6 bases). The CDR3 is 14 amino acids. Germline V CDR1 and CDR2: MNHGY, SVAAGI. V lost 4 bases and J 5 bases, leaving 12 bases between the germline ends. The CDR3 DNA reads TGTGCCAGCAGTTCCAGGGGTTCCGACAATGAGCAGTTCTTC. Translation: CASSSRGSDNEQFF.

Many counts were recorded for this clone. This sequence joins TRBV19 and TRBJ1-4; the D gene is possibly TRBD1 (6 bases). Trimming pared 5 bases from V and 0 bases from J, leaving 13 bases between. The CDR3 runs to 16 residues. Germline V CDR1 and CDR2: LNHDA, SQIVND (reference sequence). The CDR3 DNA reads TGTGCCAGTAGTCCTCGTAGACAGGCAACTAATGAAAAACTGTTTTTT. Translation gives CASSPRRQATNEKLFF.

Concerning this clone itself: One end of the junction does not line up with germline, which may come from a read error. The rearrangement joins TRBV6-1 to TRBJ2-1; unclear D gene. Germline loops: CDR1 MNHNS, CDR2 SASEGT. This CDR3 has 14 amino acids. DNA of the CDR3: TGTGCCAGCAGCCCTAGATGGCCTTACAATGATCAGTTCTTC. Translated: CASSPRWPYNDQFF.